The following is a TCR beta chain sequence with its context. The source of the sample is a study of blood T cell repertoires in COVID-19. Study overall: T cells, B-cell-depleted T cells, or PBMCs provided the cDNA or gDNA that served as material.

The junction had 6 bases not matched to a gene; V was cut back by 10 bases and J by 4 bases. CDR3 length equals 13 residues. Germline V lookup: CDR1 SNHLY, CDR2 FYNNEI. Authors' data handling: Amplification of reference gene primers was used by the study to estimate nucleated cell counts. The protocol was immunoSEQ multiplex PCR, while the TCRdb copy is restricted to in-frame clones and leaves out a portion. That table gives V, J and clone size, and the DNA gave D and trimming. The table lists 200,000 to 250,000 clones, 87% of them singletons. Material: peripheral blood. The J gene is TRBJ2-1, the V gene TRBV2; TRBD1 agrees at 8 bases. The sequence was obtained from a man aged 35 to 55 with active or convalescent COVID-19. CDR3 nucleotide sequence: TGTGCCACCGACCGGGACAGGTACAATGAGCAGTTCTTC. This encodes CATDRDRYNEQFF.